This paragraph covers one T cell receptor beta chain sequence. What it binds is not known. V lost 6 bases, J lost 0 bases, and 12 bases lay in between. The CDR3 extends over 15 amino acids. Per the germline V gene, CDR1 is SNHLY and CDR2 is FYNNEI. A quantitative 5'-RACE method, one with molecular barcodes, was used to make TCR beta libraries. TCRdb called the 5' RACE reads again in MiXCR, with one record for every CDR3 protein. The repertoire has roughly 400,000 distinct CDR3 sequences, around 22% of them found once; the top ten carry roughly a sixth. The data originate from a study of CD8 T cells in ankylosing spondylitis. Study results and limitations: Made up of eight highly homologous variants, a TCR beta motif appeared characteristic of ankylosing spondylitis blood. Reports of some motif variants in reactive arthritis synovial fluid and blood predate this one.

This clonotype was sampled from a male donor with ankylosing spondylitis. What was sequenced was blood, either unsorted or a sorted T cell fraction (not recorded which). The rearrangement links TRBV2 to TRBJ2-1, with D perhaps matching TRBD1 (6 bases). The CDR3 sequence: CASRRTASSYNEQFF. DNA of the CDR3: TGTGCCAGCAGACGGACAGCGAGCTCCTACAATGAGCAGTTCTTC.